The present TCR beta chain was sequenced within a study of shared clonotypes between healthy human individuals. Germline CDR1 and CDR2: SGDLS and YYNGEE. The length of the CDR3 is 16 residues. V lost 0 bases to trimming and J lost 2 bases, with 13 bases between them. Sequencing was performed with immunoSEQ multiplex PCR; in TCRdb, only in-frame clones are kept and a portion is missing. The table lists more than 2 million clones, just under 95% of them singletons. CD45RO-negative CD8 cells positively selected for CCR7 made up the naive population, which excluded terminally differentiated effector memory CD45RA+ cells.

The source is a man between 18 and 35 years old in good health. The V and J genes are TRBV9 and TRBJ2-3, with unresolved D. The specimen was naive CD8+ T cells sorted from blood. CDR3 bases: TGTGCCAGCAGCGTAGTTGGCTCCGCCCCCACAGATACGCAGTATTTT. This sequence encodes CASSVVGSAPTDTQYF.